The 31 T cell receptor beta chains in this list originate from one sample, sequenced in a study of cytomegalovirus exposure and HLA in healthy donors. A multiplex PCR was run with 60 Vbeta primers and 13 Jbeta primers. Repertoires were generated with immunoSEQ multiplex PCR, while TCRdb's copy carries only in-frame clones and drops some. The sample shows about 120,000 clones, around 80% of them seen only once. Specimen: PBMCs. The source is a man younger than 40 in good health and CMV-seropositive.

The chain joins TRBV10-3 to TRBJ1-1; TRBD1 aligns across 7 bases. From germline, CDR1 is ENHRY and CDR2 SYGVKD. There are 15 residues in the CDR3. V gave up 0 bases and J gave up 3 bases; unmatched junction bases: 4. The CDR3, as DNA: TGTGCCATCAGTGAGTCTGACAGGGAGTACACTGAAGCTTTCTTT. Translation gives CAISESDREYTEAFF.

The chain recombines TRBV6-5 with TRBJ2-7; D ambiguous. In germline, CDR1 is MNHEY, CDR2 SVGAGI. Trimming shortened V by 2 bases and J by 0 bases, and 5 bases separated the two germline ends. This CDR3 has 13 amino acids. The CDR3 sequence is CASSYVSSYEQYF. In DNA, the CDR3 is TGTGCCAGCAGTTACGTTAGCTCCTACGAGCAGTACTTC.

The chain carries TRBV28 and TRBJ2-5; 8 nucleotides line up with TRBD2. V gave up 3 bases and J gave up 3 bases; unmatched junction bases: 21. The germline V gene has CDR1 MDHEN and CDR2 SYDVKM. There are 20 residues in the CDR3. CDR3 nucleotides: TGTGCCAGCAGTTTGCGGCTTAGCTTCGGGGGGGACGGGGCTGAAGAGACCCAGTACTTC. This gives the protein CASSLRLSFGGDGAEETQYF.

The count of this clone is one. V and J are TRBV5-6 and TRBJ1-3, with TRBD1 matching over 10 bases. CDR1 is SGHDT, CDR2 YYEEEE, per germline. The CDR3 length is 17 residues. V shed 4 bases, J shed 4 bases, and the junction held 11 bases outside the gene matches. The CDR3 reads CASSADRGRSLGNTIYF. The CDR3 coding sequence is TGTGCCAGCAGCGCCGACAGGGGGCGCTCGTTAGGAAACACCATATATTTT.

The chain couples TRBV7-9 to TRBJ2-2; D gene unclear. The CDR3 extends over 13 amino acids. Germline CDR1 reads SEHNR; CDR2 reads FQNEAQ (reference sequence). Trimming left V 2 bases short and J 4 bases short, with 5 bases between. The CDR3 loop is CASSLSFTGELFF. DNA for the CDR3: TGTGCCAGCAGCTTATCCTTCACCGGGGAGCTGTTTTTT.

Written as DNA, the CDR3 is TGTGCCAGCAGCCTCACCGCCGGCTATAATTCACCCCTCCACTTT. This sequence encodes CASSLTAGYNSPLHF. The chain has TRBV11-2 and TRBJ1-6, with D uncertain. Trimming removed 5 bases from V and 3 bases from J, with 11 bases in between. Germline CDR1 and CDR2: SGHAT and FQNNGV. The CDR3 is 15 residues long.

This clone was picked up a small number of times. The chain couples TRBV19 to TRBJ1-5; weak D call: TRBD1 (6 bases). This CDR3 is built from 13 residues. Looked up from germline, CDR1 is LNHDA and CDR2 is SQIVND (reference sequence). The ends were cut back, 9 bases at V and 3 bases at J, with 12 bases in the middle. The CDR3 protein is CASEQGNNQPQHF. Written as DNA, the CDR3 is TGTGCCAGCGAACAGGGTAACAATCAGCCCCAGCATTTT. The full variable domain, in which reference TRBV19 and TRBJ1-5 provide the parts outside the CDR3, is DGGITQSPKYLFRKEGQNVTLSCEQNLNHDAMYWYRQDPGQGLRLIYYSQIVNDFQKGDIAEGYSVSREKKESFPLTVTSAQKNPTAFYLCASEQGNNQPQHFGDGTRLSIL.

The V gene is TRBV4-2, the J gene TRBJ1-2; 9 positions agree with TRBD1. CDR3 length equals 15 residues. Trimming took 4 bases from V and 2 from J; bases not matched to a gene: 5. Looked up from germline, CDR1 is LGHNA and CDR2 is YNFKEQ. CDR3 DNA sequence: TGTGCCAGCAGCCTGGGACAGGGAGGGAACTATGGCTACACCTTC. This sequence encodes CASSLGQGGNYGYTF.

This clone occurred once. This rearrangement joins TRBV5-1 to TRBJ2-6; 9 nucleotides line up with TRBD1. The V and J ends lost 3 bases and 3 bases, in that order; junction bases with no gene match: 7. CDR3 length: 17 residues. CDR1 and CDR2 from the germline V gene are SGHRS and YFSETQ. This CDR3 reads CASSYGTGYYGANVLTF. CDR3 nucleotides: TGCGCCAGCAGCTACGGGACAGGGTATTATGGGGCCAACGTCCTGACTTTC.

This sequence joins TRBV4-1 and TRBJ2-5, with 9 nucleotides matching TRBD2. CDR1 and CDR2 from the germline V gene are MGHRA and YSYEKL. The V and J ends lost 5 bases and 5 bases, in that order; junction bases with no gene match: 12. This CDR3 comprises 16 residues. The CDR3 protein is CASSSGGRGGLETQYF. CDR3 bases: TGCGCCAGCAGCTCGGGAGGGCGGGGGGGCCTGGAGACCCAGTACTTC.

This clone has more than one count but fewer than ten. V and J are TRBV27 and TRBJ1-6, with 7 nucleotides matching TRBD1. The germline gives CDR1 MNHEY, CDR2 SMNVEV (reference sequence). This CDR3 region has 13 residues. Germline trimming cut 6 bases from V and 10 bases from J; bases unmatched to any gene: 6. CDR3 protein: CASRGQFNSPLHF. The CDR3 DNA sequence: TGTGCCAGCAGGGGACAGTTTAACTCACCCCTCCACTTT.

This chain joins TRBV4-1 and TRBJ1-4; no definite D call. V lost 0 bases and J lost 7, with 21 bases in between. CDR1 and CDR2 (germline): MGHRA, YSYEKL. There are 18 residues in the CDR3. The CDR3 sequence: CASSQEHTDGRIGEKLFF. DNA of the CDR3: TGCGCCAGCAGCCAAGAACATACGGACGGGAGAATAGGTGAAAAACTGTTTTTT.

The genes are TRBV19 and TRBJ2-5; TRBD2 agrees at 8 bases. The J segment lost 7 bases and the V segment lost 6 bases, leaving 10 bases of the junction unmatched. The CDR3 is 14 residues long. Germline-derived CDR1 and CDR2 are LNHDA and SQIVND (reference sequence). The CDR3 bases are TGTGCCAGTAGCCCCGGGGCGGGGGGAGGGACCCAGTACTTC. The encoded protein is CASSPGAGGGTQYF.

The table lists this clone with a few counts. In DNA form, the CDR3 reads TGTGCCAGCAGGGACCACGGGGACAGCTTTTATCAGCCCCAGCATTTT. It is translated as CASRDHGDSFYQPQHF. V usage is TRBV28 and J usage is TRBJ1-5; TRBD1 agrees at 7 bases. CDR3 length: 16 amino acids. J was trimmed by 5 bases and V by 6 bases; bases with no gene match: 13. Per the germline V gene, CDR1 is MDHEN and CDR2 is SYDVKM.

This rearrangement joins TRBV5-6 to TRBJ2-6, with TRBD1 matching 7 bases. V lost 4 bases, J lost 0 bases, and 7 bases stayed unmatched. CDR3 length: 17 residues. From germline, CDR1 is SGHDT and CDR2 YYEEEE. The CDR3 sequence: CASSETGTLSGANVLTF. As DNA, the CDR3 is TGTGCCAGCAGCGAGACAGGGACGCTCTCTGGGGCCAACGTCCTGACTTTC.

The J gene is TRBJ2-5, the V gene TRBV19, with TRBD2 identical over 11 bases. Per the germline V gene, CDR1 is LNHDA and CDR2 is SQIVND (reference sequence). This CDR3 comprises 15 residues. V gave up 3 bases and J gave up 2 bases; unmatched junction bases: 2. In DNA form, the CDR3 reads TGTGCCAGTAGTATGACTAGCGGGGAGCAAGAGACCCAGTACTTC. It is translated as CASSMTSGEQETQYF. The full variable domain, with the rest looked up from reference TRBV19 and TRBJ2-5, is DGGITQSPKYLFRKEGQNVTLSCEQNLNHDAMYWYRQDPGQGLRLIYYSQIVNDFQKGDIAEGYSVSREKKESFPLTVTSAQKNPTAFYLCASSMTSGEQETQYFGPGTRLLVL.

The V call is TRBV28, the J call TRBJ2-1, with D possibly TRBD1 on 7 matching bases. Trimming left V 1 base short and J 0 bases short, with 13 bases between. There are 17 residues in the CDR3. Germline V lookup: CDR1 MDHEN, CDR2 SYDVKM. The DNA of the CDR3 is TGTGCCAGCAGTTTATCAGGGGGGCTCAGCTCCTACAATGAGCAGTTCTTC. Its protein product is CASSLSGGLSSYNEQFF.

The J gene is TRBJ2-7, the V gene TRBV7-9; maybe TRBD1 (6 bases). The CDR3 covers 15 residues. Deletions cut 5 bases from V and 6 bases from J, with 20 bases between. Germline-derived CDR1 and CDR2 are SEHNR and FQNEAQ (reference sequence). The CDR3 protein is CASSEGQPEGVEQYF. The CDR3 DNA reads TGTGCCAGCAGCGAAGGACAGCCTGAGGGGGTCGAGCAGTACTTC.

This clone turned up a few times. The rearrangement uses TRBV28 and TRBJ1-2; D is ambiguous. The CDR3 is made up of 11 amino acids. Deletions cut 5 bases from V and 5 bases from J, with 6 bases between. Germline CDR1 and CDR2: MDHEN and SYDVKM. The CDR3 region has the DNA TGTGCCAGCAGTACATGGTATGGCTACACCTTC. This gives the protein CASSTWYGYTF.

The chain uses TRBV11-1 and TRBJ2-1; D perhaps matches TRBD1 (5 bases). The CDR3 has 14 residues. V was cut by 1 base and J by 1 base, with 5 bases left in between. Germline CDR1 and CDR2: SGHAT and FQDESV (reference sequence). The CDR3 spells CASSLGTSYNEQFF. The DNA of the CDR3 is TGTGCCAGCAGCTTAGGGACATCCTACAATGAGCAGTTCTTC.

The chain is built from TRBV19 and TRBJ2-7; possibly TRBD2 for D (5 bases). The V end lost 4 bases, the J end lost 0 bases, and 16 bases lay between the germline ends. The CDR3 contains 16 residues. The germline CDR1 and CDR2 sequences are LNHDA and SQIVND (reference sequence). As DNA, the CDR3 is TGTGCCAGTAGTACTAGCAAGGCCGCCACCTCCTACGAGCAGTACTTC. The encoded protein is CASSTSKAATSYEQYF.

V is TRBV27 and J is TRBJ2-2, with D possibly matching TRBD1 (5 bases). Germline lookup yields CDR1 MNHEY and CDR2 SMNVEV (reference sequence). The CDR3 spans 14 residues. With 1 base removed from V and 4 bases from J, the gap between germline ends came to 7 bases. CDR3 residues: CASSLYDSTGELFF. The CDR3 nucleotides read TGTGCCAGCAGTTTATATGACAGCACCGGGGAGCTGTTTTTT.

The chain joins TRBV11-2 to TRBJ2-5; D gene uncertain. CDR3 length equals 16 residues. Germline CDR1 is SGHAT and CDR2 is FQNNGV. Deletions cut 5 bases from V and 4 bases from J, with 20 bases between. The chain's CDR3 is CASSKPGVRDPETQYF. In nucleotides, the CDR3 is TGTGCCAGCAGCAAACCAGGCGTTAGAGACCCAGAGACCCAGTACTTC.

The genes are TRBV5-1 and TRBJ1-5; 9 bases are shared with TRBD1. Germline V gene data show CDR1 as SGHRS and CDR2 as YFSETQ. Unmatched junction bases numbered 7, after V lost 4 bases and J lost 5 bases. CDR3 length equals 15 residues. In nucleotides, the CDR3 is TGCGCCAGCAGCCCGGGACAGGGCGGAGATCAGCCCCAGCATTTT. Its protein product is CASSPGQGGDQPQHF.

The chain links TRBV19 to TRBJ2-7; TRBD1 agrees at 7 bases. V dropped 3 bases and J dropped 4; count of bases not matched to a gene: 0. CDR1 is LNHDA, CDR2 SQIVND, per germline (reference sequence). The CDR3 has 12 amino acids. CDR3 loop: CASSMDRYEQYF. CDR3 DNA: TGTGCCAGTAGTATGGACAGGTACGAGCAGTACTTC.

CDR3: CAWSVRFGTGVYF. Written as DNA, the CDR3 is TGTGCCTGGAGTGTACGATTCGGGACAGGGGTGTACTTC. The V gene is TRBV30, the J gene TRBJ2-7, with 10 bases that match TRBD1. After removal of 0 bases from V and 12 bases from J, the junction contained 8 bases not matched to a gene. CDR3 size: 13 residues. The germline V gene has CDR1 GTSNPN and CDR2 SVGIG (reference sequence).

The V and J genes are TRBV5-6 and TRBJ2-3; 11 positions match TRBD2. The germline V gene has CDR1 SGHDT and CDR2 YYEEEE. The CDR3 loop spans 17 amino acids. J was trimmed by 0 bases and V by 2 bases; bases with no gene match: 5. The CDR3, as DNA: TGTGCCAGCAGCTTTACTAGCGGGGGCTCTAGCACAGATACGCAGTATTTT. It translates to CASSFTSGGSSTDTQYF.

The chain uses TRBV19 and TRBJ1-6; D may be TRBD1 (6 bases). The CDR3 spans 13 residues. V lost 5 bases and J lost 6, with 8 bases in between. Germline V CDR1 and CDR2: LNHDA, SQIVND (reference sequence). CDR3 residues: CASSEQGNSPLHF. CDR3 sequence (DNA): TGTGCCAGTAGTGAACAGGGTAATTCACCCCTCCACTTT.

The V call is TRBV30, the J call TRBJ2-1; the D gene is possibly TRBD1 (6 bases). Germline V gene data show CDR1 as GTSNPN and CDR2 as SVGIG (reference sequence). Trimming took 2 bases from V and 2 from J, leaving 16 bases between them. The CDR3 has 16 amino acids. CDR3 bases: TGTGCCTGGAGTTTTATGGACAGACAAGCCTACAATGAGCAGTTCTTC. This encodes CAWSFMDRQAYNEQFF.

The CDR3 nucleotides are TGCGCCAGCAGCCACACTAGCGGGGGGGTATACGAGCAGTACTTC. Protein product: CASSHTSGGVYEQYF. The chain uses TRBV5-1 and TRBJ2-5; 13 bases agree with TRBD2. The J call may be wrong; the DNA end is better matched by TRBJ2-7. The CDR3 contains 15 residues. Germline CDR1 and CDR2: SGHRS and YFSETQ.

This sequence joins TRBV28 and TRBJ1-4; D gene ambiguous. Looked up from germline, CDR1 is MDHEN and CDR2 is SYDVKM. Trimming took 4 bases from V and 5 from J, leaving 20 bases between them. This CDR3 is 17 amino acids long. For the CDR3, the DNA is TGTGCCAGCAGTTATCTCCCCGGGGAGAATTTAAATGAAAAACTGTTTTTT. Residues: CASSYLPGENLNEKLFF.